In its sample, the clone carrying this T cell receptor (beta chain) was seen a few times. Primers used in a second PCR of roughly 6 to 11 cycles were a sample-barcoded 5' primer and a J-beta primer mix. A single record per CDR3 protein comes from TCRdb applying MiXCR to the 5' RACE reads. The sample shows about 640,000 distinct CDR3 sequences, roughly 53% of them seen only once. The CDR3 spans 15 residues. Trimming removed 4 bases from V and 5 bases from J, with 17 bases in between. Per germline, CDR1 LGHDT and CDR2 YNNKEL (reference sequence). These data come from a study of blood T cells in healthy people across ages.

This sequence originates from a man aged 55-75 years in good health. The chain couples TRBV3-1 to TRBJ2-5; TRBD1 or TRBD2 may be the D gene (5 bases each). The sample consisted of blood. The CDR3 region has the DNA TGTGCCAGCAGCCCCGGGACGGCCTTGGCGGAGACCCAGTACTTC. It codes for CASSPGTALAETQYF.